Shown below are 32 T cell receptor beta chains from a single sample sequenced in a study of graft-versus-host responses after intestinal transplantation. These TCRs are of unknown antigen specificity. Sequencing used immunoSEQ multiplex PCR; TCRdb keeps in-frame clones, though not all of them. The sample holds 90,000 to 150,000 clones, around 96% seen once. The sequencing used unstimulated CD8+ T cells sorted from spleen or lymph node cells, collected before intestinal transplant. These receptors all come from a human donor who received an intestinal transplant.

The J gene is TRBJ2-7, the V gene TRBV6-5; 10 bases line up with TRBD2. V was pared by 0 bases and J by 3 bases, with 5 bases of the junction left unmatched. The CDR3 is made up of 16 amino acids. CDR1 MNHEY and CDR2 SVGAGI come from the germline V gene. CDR3 nucleotide sequence: TGTGCCAGCAGTTACTCGGGGACTAGCGTGTTCTACGAGCAGTACTTC. This encodes CASSYSGTSVFYEQYF.

The chain recombines TRBV28 with TRBJ2-7, with TRBD1 as a possible D gene (6 bases). With 3 bases removed from V and 4 bases from J, the gap between germline ends came to 13 bases. Germline V gives CDR1 MDHEN, CDR2 SYDVKM. There are 14 residues in the CDR3. The DNA for the CDR3 is TGTGCCAGCAGTTTCCGACTGGACAGTTACGAGCAGTACTTC. Translation: CASSFRLDSYEQYF.

This clone appeared a single time. This sequence joins TRBV4-2 and TRBJ1-5; D is uncertain. CDR1 is LGHNA and CDR2 is YNFKEQ in the germline V gene. The CDR3 consists of 13 residues. The germline V and J ends were trimmed by 0 bases and 3 bases, with 3 bases remaining between them. The CDR3 nucleotides read TGTGCCAGCAGCCAAGATCTCAATCAGCCCCAGCATTTT. This encodes CASSQDLNQPQHF.

CDR3: CASGSRQSVDEQYF. The CDR3 DNA sequence: TGTGCCAGCGGATCGCGACAGTCGGTGGACGAGCAGTACTTC. The chain links TRBV28 to TRBJ2-5; possibly TRBD1 for D (5 bases). The J call may be incorrect, as the DNA end agrees better with TRBJ2-7. CDR1 and CDR2 from the germline V gene are MDHEN and SYDVKM. The CDR3 runs 14 residues.

The chain links TRBV9 to TRBJ1-4; D not resolved. Between the trimmed V and J ends, which lost 0 bases and 7 bases, there was a span of 7 bases. The germline gives CDR1 SGDLS, CDR2 YYNGEE. The CDR3 runs 13 residues. The CDR3 region has the DNA TGTGCCAGCAGCGTAGACGCCGGTGAAAAACTGTTTTTT. Encoded protein: CASSVDAGEKLFF.

This sequence joins TRBV5-1 and TRBJ2-7; D ambiguous. With 0 bases removed from V and 1 base from J, the gap between germline ends came to 11 bases. The germline CDR1 and CDR2 sequences are SGHRS and YFSETQ. This CDR3 comprises 15 residues. CDR3 bases: TGCGCCAGCAGCTTGGCCTCATTCCGGTCCTACGAGCAGTACTTC. It yields the protein CASSLASFRSYEQYF.

The chain has TRBV7-9 and TRBJ2-1, with 8 bases that match TRBD1. V was clipped by 5 bases and J by 4 bases; unmatched bases: 13. Germline CDR1 reads SEHNR; CDR2 reads FQNEAQ (reference sequence). The CDR3 totals 17 residues. The CDR3 reads CASSHWKLDRAYNEQFF. The CDR3 DNA sequence: TGTGCCAGCAGCCATTGGAAACTGGACAGGGCTTACAATGAGCAGTTCTTC. Using reference TRBV7-9 and TRBJ2-1 for the parts outside the CDR3, the full variable domain is DTGVSQNPRHKITKRGQNVTFRCDPISEHNRLYWYRQTLGQGPEFLTYFQNEAQLEKSRLLSDRFSAERPKGSFSTLEIQRTEQGDSAMYLCASSHWKLDRAYNEQFFGPGTRLTVL.

The CDR3 reads CASSALRKWAGYEKLFF. The CDR3 DNA reads TGTGCCAGCAGTGCCTTAAGAAAATGGGCTGGGTATGAAAAACTGTTTTTT. The chain joins TRBV27 to TRBJ1-4; D not certain. CDR1 and CDR2 from the germline V gene are MNHEY and SMNVEV (reference sequence). V lost 5 bases, J lost 6 bases, and 22 bases lay in between. The CDR3 is 17 amino acids. The full variable domain, its missing parts supplied by reference TRBV27 and TRBJ1-4, is EAQVTQNPRYLITVTGKKLTVTCSQNMNHEYMSWYRQDPGLGLRQIYYSMNVEVTDKGDVPEGYKVSRKEKRNFPLILESPSPNQTSLYFCASSALRKWAGYEKLFFGSGTQLSVL.

The chain joins TRBV25-1 to TRBJ1-1, with D possibly matching TRBD1 (5 bases). The CDR3 contains 13 residues. Germline loops: CDR1 MGHDK, CDR2 SYGVNS. V lost 2 bases to trimming and J lost 1 base, with 5 bases between them. The CDR3 sequence: CASSEQGNTEAFF. CDR3 sequence (DNA): TGTGCCAGCAGTGAACAGGGGAACACTGAAGCTTTCTTT.

The V and J genes are TRBV30 and TRBJ1-1; 7 nucleotides align to TRBD1. Germline CDR1 reads GTSNPN; CDR2 reads SVGIG (reference sequence). V was pared by 3 bases and J by 5 bases, with 6 bases of the junction left unmatched. CDR3 length equals 13 residues. The CDR3 DNA sequence: TGTGCCTGGAGCTTCGCAGGGGGGACTGAAGCTTTCTTT. Translated: CAWSFAGGTEAFF.

CDR3 sequence (DNA): TGCAGTGCTCACCTGGGGGCGCAGTATTTT. Amino acid sequence: CSAHLGAQYF. The chain carries TRBV20-1 and TRBJ2-3; D is perhaps TRBD1 or TRBD2 (5 bases each). There are 10 residues in the CDR3. Germline CDR1 and CDR2: DFQATT and SNEGSKA (reference sequence). Trimming cost V 5 bases and J 10 bases, with 10 bases left between them.

On this clone itself: Distinct nucleotide sequences in the sample also encode this CDR3. The chain joins TRBV27 to TRBJ1-1, with 7 positions matching TRBD1. After removal of 8 bases from V and 1 base from J, the junction contained 4 bases not matched to a gene. Germline CDR1 MNHEY, CDR2 SMNVEV (reference sequence). CDR3 length equals 13 residues. The CDR3 DNA follows: TGTGCCAGCTCGTGGACAGGGAACACTGAAGCTTTCTTT. Translated, it gives CASSWTGNTEAFF.

V usage is TRBV7-8 and J usage is TRBJ2-7; perhaps D is TRBD1 or TRBD2 (5 bases each). CDR3 length equals 15 residues. The V gene's germline CDR1 is SGHVS and CDR2 FQNEAQ. Trimming took 5 bases from V and 0 from J, leaving 14 bases between them. The CDR3 loop reads CASSPGTLSSYEQYF. The DNA for the CDR3 is TGTGCCAGCAGCCCAGGGACCCTAAGCTCCTACGAGCAGTACTTC.

This chain joins TRBV6-1 and TRBJ2-7; D gene unclear. V lost 4 bases and J 3 bases, leaving 13 bases between the germline ends. This CDR3 region has 14 residues. Germline values: CDR1 MNHNS, CDR2 SASEGT. CDR3 sequence (DNA): TGTGCCAGCAGTGCCCAGATCGGCTTCTACGAGCAGTACTTC. Protein sequence: CASSAQIGFYEQYF.

The V call is TRBV7-3, the J call TRBJ2-1; 7 positions agree with TRBD2. This CDR3 comprises 16 residues. Germline CDR1 SGHTA, CDR2 FQGTGA. V was clipped by 0 bases and J by 2 bases; unmatched bases: 4. Here the CDR3 DNA reads TGTGCCAGCAGCTTAACGGAGACTAGCCCCTACAATGAGCAGTTCTTC. Residues: CASSLTETSPYNEQFF.

The rearrangement links TRBV18 to TRBJ1-5; 8 bases align to TRBD1. The ends lost 5 bases at V and 2 bases at J; junction bases unmatched: 5. There are 15 residues in the CDR3. CDR1 is KGHSH and CDR2 is LQKENI in the germline V gene. The CDR3 sequence is CASSSQGAGNQPQHF. The CDR3 nucleotides are TGTGCCAGCTCATCCCAGGGGGCAGGCAATCAGCCCCAGCATTTT. The full variable domain, in which reference TRBV18 and TRBJ1-5 provide the parts outside the CDR3, is NAGVMQNPRHLVRRRGQEARLRCSPMKGHSHVYWYRQLPEEGLKFMVYLQKENIIDESGMPKERFSAEFPKEGPSILRIQQVVRGDSAAYFCASSSQGAGNQPQHFGDGTRLSIL.

V is TRBV4-1 and J is TRBJ1-2; D is unresolved. This CDR3 is 15 amino acids long. In germline, CDR1 is MGHRA, CDR2 YSYEKL. Trimming shortened V by 1 base and J by 8 bases, and 17 bases separated the two germline ends. The DNA of the CDR3 is TGCGCCAGCAGCCAAGTCCTCCAAGATCTCCGGGGCTACACCTTC. It is translated as CASSQVLQDLRGYTF.

This clone was picked up a small number of times. One end of the junction varies from germline; a read error may be responsible. The chain recombines TRBV29-1 with TRBJ2-1, with D tentatively TRBD2 (6 bases). Germline V CDR1 and CDR2: SQVTM, ANQGSEA. The CDR3 is made up of 16 amino acids. CDR3 DNA sequence: TGCAGCGCTGAATGGCGGGCGGGTAGGAGGGCCAATGAGCAGTTCTTC. As protein: CSAEWRAGRRANEQFF.

Only a few counts were recorded for this clone. The chain has TRBV7-9 and TRBJ1-2; D remains ambiguous. Trimming stripped 10 bases from V and 6 bases from J, with 18 bases between. Germline values: CDR1 SEHNR, CDR2 FQNEAQ (reference sequence). There are 13 residues in the CDR3. The CDR3 protein is CAMDPPHGHGYTF. The CDR3 nucleotides read TGTGCCATGGACCCCCCGCATGGGCATGGCTACACCTTC.

The genes are TRBV11-2 and TRBJ2-7; D gene uncertain. CDR3 length equals 14 residues. The V end was cut by 5 bases, the J end by 9 bases, with 20 bases between. Germline V CDR1 and CDR2: SGHAT, FQNNGV. The CDR3 DNA reads TGTGCCAGCAGCCTGACTCCCCGAATTTTGACGCAGTACTTC. It is translated as CASSLTPRILTQYF.

This clone was counted once. The chain has TRBV9 and TRBJ1-5; a weak D match, TRBD1 (5 bases). The CDR3 loop spans 15 amino acids. Trimming removed 4 bases from V and 0 bases from J, with 11 bases in between. The germline V gene has CDR1 SGDLS and CDR2 YYNGEE. The CDR3 sequence: CASSPEDNSNQPQHF. Written as DNA, the CDR3 is TGTGCCAGCAGCCCCGAGGACAATAGCAATCAGCCCCAGCATTTT.

V and J are TRBV19 and TRBJ1-1; D is possibly TRBD1 (5 bases). Per the germline V gene, CDR1 is LNHDA and CDR2 is SQIVND (reference sequence). CDR3 size: 15 residues. Trimming left V 5 bases short and J 1 base short, with 14 bases between. The CDR3 DNA reads as TGTGCCAGTAGTCCCAGGGAGTTTGAGAACACTGAAGCTTTCTTT. It yields the protein CASSPREFENTEAFF.

The CDR3 region has the DNA TGTGCCACCAAGTGGAGGGGCTCCACTGAAGCTTTCTTT. This sequence encodes CATKWRGSTEAFF. The chain is built from TRBV19 and TRBJ1-1, with D possibly TRBD1 on 5 matching bases. The V and J ends lost 10 bases and 4 bases respectively, with 16 bases between them. Germline CDR1 reads LNHDA; CDR2 reads SQIVND (reference sequence). This CDR3 region has 13 residues.

This chain connects TRBV6-5 to TRBJ2-7; 7 bases agree with TRBD2. The ends lost 6 bases at V and 2 bases at J; junction bases unmatched: 7. The germline V gene encodes CDR1 MNHEY and CDR2 SVGAGI. This CDR3 has 14 residues. CDR3: CASSPGGPTYEQYF. Written as DNA, the CDR3 is TGTGCCAGCAGCCCGGGAGGACCGACCTACGAGCAGTACTTC.

This sequence joins TRBV27 and TRBJ1-6; D remains ambiguous. Germline CDR1 and CDR2: MNHEY and SMNVEV (reference sequence). Trimming took 3 bases from V and 0 from J, leaving 9 bases between them. CDR3 length equals 16 residues. The CDR3 here is CASSFGPSSYNSPLHF. The CDR3 coding sequence is TGTGCCAGCAGTTTCGGCCCTAGCTCCTATAATTCACCCCTCCACTTT.

V gene TRBV5-1 combines with J gene TRBJ2-1, with 12 nucleotides matching TRBD2. Unmatched junction bases numbered 5, after V lost 4 bases and J lost 3 bases. The CDR3 loop spans 16 amino acids. The germline gives CDR1 SGHRS, CDR2 YFSETQ. CDR3 coding DNA: TGCGCCAGCAGCGGACTAGCGGGACCTAGCTACAATGAGCAGTTCTTC. Translating it yields CASSGLAGPSYNEQFF.

The chain couples TRBV5-6 to TRBJ1-4, with 7 bases that match TRBD1. The V gene's germline CDR1 is SGHDT and CDR2 YYEEEE. The V segment lost 3 bases and the J segment 5 bases; nucleotides outside the gene matches: 13. The CDR3 is 17 residues long. This CDR3 reads CASSSGTAPSSNEKLFF. In nucleotides, the CDR3 is TGTGCCAGCAGCTCCGGGACAGCCCCTAGCTCAAATGAAAAACTGTTTTTT.

The chain joins TRBV28 to TRBJ2-5; the match to TRBD2 covers 9 bases. The J call is uncertain, as TRBJ2-7 better fits the DNA end. Germline CDR1 MDHEN, CDR2 SYDVKM. This CDR3 spans 15 amino acids. The DNA for the CDR3 is TGTGCCAGCAGTTCTCTCTCTAGCGGGATGGGCGAGCAGTACTTC. Translated: CASSSLSSGMGEQYF.

The chain carries TRBV19 and TRBJ2-5; weak D call: TRBD2 (7 bases). Matching the DNA end better, TRBJ2-7 makes the J call doubtful. CDR3 length equals 15 residues. The germline V gene encodes CDR1 LNHDA and CDR2 SQIVND (reference sequence). CDR3 protein: CASSWGGQGRYEQYF. The DNA for the CDR3 is TGTGCCAGTAGTTGGGGGGGGCAAGGGAGGTACGAGCAGTACTTC.

Here the CDR3 reads CASSVAGAHNEQFF. In DNA form, the CDR3 reads TGTGCCAGCAGTGTTGCGGGGGCCCACAATGAGCAGTTCTTC. The chain employs TRBV2 and TRBJ2-1, with D possibly matching TRBD2 (7 bases). Germline lookup yields CDR1 SNHLY and CDR2 FYNNEI. There are 14 residues in the CDR3. V lost 4 bases, J lost 5 bases, and 12 bases lay in between.

The chain recombines TRBV7-9 with TRBJ1-1, with TRBD1 identical over 9 bases. The CDR3 spans 14 residues. The junction had 4 bases not matched to a gene; V was cut back by 3 bases and J by 5 bases. The germline gives CDR1 SEHNR, CDR2 FQNEAQ (reference sequence). Here the CDR3 DNA reads TGTGCCAGCAGCTTCCACAGGGGGCTGACTGAAGCTTTCTTT. Its protein is CASSFHRGLTEAFF.

The genes are TRBV19 and TRBJ2-2; D is ambiguous. The V and J ends lost 1 base and 0 bases respectively, with 3 bases between them. Per germline, CDR1 LNHDA and CDR2 SQIVND (reference sequence). The CDR3 is made up of 14 amino acids. CDR3 protein: CASSIGANTGELFF. Here the CDR3 DNA reads TGTGCCAGTAGTATAGGTGCGAACACCGGGGAGCTGTTTTTT.